This T cell receptor (beta chain) was sequenced for a study of blood T cell repertoires in COVID-19 (dated by TCRdb to the early 2020s). Notes on the research overall: Collaborator samples came from the United States, Italy and Spain and covered acute and convalescent phases of COVID-19. A de-identified subject ID, COVID-19 status, age in years and sex were almost always included in the sample metadata. A freely available public database, intended as a resource for researchers studying the immune response to SARS-CoV-2, is where the repertoires were released. Subjects who had been exposed to COVID-19, were actively infected with it, or had recovered from it provided the deeply sampled blood TCRbeta repertoires that made up the dataset. Samples were obtained from the ongoing ImmuneRACE study (first 160 participants) and from roughly 1,300 subjects provided by 6 global collaborators. The prospective study material was composed of cDNA or gDNA derived from T cells, B-cell-depleted T cells, or PBMCs. Where HLA class I and class II types were available, the types were taken from metadata supplied by the sample provider, not from assay-based typing.

The collaborating institutions used their own protocols to collect whole blood in K2EDTA tubes. For TCRbeta analysis, collaborators shipped samples as frozen whole blood, isolated PBMCs, or DNA extracted from either of those sample types. This clone was recorded a few times. Its antigen remains unidentified. There are no base qualities to consult, and no much larger clone falls within one base. The investigation overall reported the following: How much clinical and demographic metadata was included differed by source and by participant, and the metadata was provided uncurated.

The immunoSEQ Assay, a bias-controlled multiplex PCR, was used to amplify TCRbeta CDR3 regions from genomic DNA. In the paper's pipeline: Within the assay, amplification of reference gene primers was used to estimate how many nucleated cells each sample contained. Sequence reads were collapsed and filtered to measure the absolute abundance of every unique TCRbeta CDR3 rearrangement. For each sample, productive Simpson clonality was calculated as the square root of Simpson's diversity index across productive rearrangements. The table was pulled from immuneACCESS by TCRdb, which kept in-frame rearrangements only. Such tables lose some clones; where checked, under half of the loss comes from unresolved V genes, and the rest has no known cause. V, J and clone size are taken as reported in that table, and D and trimming were inferred from the DNA itself. Counted in this sample were just over 95,000 clones; approximately 90% of them appeared once. Less than 2% of the sample goes to the ten largest clones.

The CDR3, cysteine through phenylalanine, is 17 amino acids long. Kept here is only the CDR3 DNA, which spans 51 bases and is read in frame from base 1. Compared with germline, V lacks 4 bases and J lacks 1 base; bases without a gene match: 9. In the germline V gene, CDR1 corresponds to SGHRS and CDR2 to YFSETQ. Recombination linked TRBV5-1 to TRBJ2-1; the junction holds 9 bases that match TRBD2. Material: peripheral blood. The source is a man aged 55 to 70 with acute or convalescent COVID-19. Here the CDR3 is given as CASSPNPLAGSYNEQFF. The nucleotide sequence reads as follows: TGCGCCAGCAGCCCCAACCCGCTAGCGGGGTCCTACAATGAGCAGTTCTTC.